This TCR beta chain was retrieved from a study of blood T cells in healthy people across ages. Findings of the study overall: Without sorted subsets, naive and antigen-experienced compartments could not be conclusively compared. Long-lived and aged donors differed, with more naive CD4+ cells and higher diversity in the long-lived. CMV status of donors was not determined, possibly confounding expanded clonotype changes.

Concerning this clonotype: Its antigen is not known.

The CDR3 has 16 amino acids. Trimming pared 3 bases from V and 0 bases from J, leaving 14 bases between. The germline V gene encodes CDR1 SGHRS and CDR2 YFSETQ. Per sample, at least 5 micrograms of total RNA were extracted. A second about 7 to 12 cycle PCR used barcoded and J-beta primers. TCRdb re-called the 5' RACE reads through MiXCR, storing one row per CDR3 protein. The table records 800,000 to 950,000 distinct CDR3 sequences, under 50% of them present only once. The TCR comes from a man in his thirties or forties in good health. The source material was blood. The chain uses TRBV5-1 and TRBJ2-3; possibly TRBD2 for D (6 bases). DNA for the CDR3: TGCGCCAGCAGCTCTAGCGTTCCTTCTAGCACAGATACGCAGTATTTT. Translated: CASSSSVPSSTDTQYF.